The entry that follows covers one TCR beta chain sequence. Assay used: immunoSEQ multiplex PCR; TCRdb lists only in-frame clones, some missing. The sample carries 80,000 or so clones, 90% recorded once. This entry comes from a study of OX40 agonist ivuxolimab in advanced cancers. Germline-derived CDR1 and CDR2 are SGHDT and YYEEEE. V was pared by 4 bases and J by 8 bases, with 8 bases of the junction left unmatched. The CDR3 is made up of 14 amino acids. The sample here was CD4+ or CD8+ T cells sorted from blood, taken in a trial of the OX40 agonist ivuxolimab. V and J are TRBV5-6 and TRBJ1-2, with 10 bases fitting TRBD1. The source of this sequence is an adult with an advanced solid tumor such as melanoma, head and neck, liver or kidney cancer. CDR3 coding DNA: TGTGCCAGCAGCCCGGGACAGGGGAGGTTCGGCTACACCTTC. Protein sequence: CASSPGQGRFGYTF. Full variable domain (remainder filled in from reference TRBV5-6 and TRBJ1-2): DAGVTQSPTHLIKTRGQQVTLRCSPKSGHDTVSWYQQALGQGPQFIFQYYEEEERQRGNFPDRFSGHQFPNYSSELNVNALLLGDSALYLCASSPGQGRFGYTFGSGTRLTVV.